The text below deals with one T cell receptor beta chain. The antigen remains undetermined. The sample is drawn from a study of blood T cells in healthy people across ages. Study conclusions and caveats: CMV status of donors was not determined, possibly confounding expanded clonotype changes.

Using a J-beta primer mix together with a sample-barcoded 5' primer, a second PCR was run for 7 to 11 cycles. A tag from a template-switch adaptor with 12 random nucleotides marked each cDNA molecule. TCRdb ran MiXCR on the 5' RACE reads and lists one entry per CDR3 protein. The sample carries around 900,000 distinct CDR3 sequences, approximately 50% recorded once. The specimen sequenced was blood. The TCR was taken from a woman aged 55 to 70 in good health.

The CDR3 DNA sequence: TGCAGTGCTAGAGTGGCAAAACTGGGGGTTTACGAGCAGTACTTC. This gives the protein CSARVAKLGVYEQYF. The chain has TRBV20-1 and TRBJ2-7; TRBD1 or TRBD2 may be the D gene (5 bases each). This CDR3 comprises 15 residues. Looked up from germline, CDR1 is DFQATT and CDR2 is SNEGSKA (reference sequence). V gave up 1 base and J gave up 4 bases, with 17 bases separating them.